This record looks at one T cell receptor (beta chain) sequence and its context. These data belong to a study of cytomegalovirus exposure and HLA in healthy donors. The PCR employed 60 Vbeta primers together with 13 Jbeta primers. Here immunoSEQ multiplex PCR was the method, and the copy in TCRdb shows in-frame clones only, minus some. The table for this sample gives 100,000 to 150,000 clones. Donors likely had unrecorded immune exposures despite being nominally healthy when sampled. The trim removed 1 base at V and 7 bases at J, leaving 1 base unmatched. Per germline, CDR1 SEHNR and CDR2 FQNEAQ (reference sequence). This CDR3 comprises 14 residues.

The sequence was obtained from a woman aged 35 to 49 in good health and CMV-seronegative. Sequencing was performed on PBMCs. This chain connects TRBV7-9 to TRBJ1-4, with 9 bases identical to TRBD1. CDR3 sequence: CASSLDRGPEKLFF. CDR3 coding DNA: TGTGCCAGCAGCTTAGACAGGGGGCCTGAAAAACTGTTTTTT. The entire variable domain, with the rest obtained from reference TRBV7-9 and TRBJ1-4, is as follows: DTGVSQNPRHKITKRGQNVTFRCDPISEHNRLYWYRQTLGQGPEFLTYFQNEAQLEKSRLLSDRFSAERPKGSFSTLEIQRTEQGDSAMYLCASSLDRGPEKLFFGSGTQLSVL.